Listed below are T cell receptor beta chains from one sample, sequenced in a study of OX40 agonist ivuxolimab in advanced cancers. Produced via immunoSEQ multiplex PCR; TCRdb's table is partial and in-frame only. The table records fewer than 20,000 clones, more than 65% of them present only once. This specimen was CD4+ or CD8+ T cells sorted from blood, taken in a trial of the OX40 agonist ivuxolimab. The receptors derive from an adult with an advanced solid tumor such as melanoma, head and neck, liver or kidney cancer. Each CDR3 is given with its conserved first and last residue. D genes are given only for firm matches. Clone size, where shown, is once, few, many, or a class for clones that have expanded.

TRBV11-3	12	TRBJ1-1	few	.	CASSYGNTEAFF	TGTGCCAGCAGCTACGGGAACACTGAAGCTTTCTTT
TRBV15	18	TRBJ1-5	.	.	CATSRMGPTEYSNQPQHF	TGTGCCACCAGCAGGATGGGACCGACCGAATATAGCAATCAGCCCCAGCATTTT
TRBV5-6	15	TRBJ1-5	.	.	CASSLRGGSNQPQHF	TGTGCCAGCAGCTTGAGGGGTGGAAGCAATCAGCCCCAGCATTTT
TRBV9	16	TRBJ2-5	.	.	CASSVEGAGWGETQYF	TGTGCCAGCAGCGTAGAGGGTGCAGGGTGGGGCGAGACCCAGTACTTC
TRBV19	15	TRBJ2-1	.	.	CASSETGFPYNEQFF	TGTGCCAGTAGTGAAACAGGGTTCCCCTACAATGAGCAGTTCTTC
TRBV27	13	TRBJ1-2	.	TRBD1	CASSFGTGYGYTF	TGTGCCAGCAGTTTTGGGACAGGGTATGGCTACACCTTC
TRBV28	14	TRBJ2-5	.	.	CASSPLDGKETQYF	TGTGCCAGCAGTCCACTGGACGGAAAAGAGACCCAGTACTTC
TRBV11-2	12	TRBJ1-2	.	.	CASSLEGHGYTF	TGTGCCAGCAGCTTAGAGGGCCATGGCTACACCTTC
TRBV11-3	12	TRBJ2-3	.	.	CASSGVTDTQYF	TGTGCCAGCAGCGGAGTAACAGATACGCAGTATTTT
TRBV10-3	14	TRBJ2-6	.	.	CAIGGTSGANVLTF	TGTGCCATCGGAGGGACCTCTGGGGCCAACGTCCTGACTTTC
TRBV11-3	16	TRBJ2-7	few	TRBD2	CASSPRETPQGNEQYF	TGTGCCAGCAGCCCGCGGGAGACGCCCCAAGGCAACGAGCAGTACTTC
TRBV7-3	14	TRBJ2-5	.	.	CASSLSGGQETQYF	TGTGCCAGCAGCCTAAGTGGGGGACAAGAGACCCAGTACTTC
TRBV29-1	13	TRBJ1-2	.	TRBD1	CSVPSDRFGGYTF	TGCAGCGTACCCTCGGACAGGTTTGGGGGCTACACCTTC
TRBV4-1	13	TRBJ2-7	.	.	CASSPGGAWEQYF	TGCGCCAGCAGCCCCGGCGGGGCCTGGGAGCAGTACTTC
TRBV2	15	TRBJ2-7	.	.	CASRGRRYQDYEQYF	TGTGCCAGCAGGGGGAGGAGATACCAAGACTACGAGCAGTACTTC
TRBV7-6	14	TRBJ2-3	.	TRBD2	CASSLNGRVNTQYF	TGTGCCAGCAGCCTAAACGGGAGGGTCAATACGCAGTATTTT
TRBV2	15	TRBJ2-3	.	TRBD2	CATREGYDTTDTQYF	TGTGCCACCCGGGAGGGGTACGACACGACAGATACGCAGTATTTT
TRBV7-3	13	TRBJ1-6	few	TRBD1	CASSLTGPSPLHF	TGTGCCAGCAGCTTGACAGGGCCCTCACCCCTCCACTTT
TRBV11-2	14	TRBJ2-7	few	.	CASSTSATPYEQYF	TGTGCCAGCAGCACATCTGCGACCCCCTACGAGCAGTACTTC
TRBV27	15	TRBJ1-3	.	.	CASSRDSFSGNTIYF	TGTGCCAGCAGCCGCGACAGCTTCTCTGGAAACACCATATATTTT
TRBV29-1	13	TRBJ1-2	few	.	CSGVLGGSYGYTF	TGCAGCGGCGTCCTGGGGGGGAGCTATGGCTACACCTTC
TRBV6-5	15	TRBJ1-6	.	.	CASSYYQGTNSPLHF	TGTGCCAGCAGTTACTACCAGGGCACTAATTCACCCCTCCACTTT
TRBV4-3	16	TRBJ2-7	.	TRBD2	CASSQDPSGGAYEQYF	TGCGCCAGCAGCCAAGATCCCAGCGGGGGGGCCTACGAGCAGTACTTC
TRBV19	13	TRBJ1-5	.	.	CASSYGAWGPQHF	TGTGCCAGTAGTTATGGGGCCTGGGGGCCCCAGCATTTT
TRBV6-5	14	TRBJ2-5	few	.	CASSYSVTLETQYF	TGTGCCAGCAGTTACTCCGTAACCCTAGAGACCCAGTACTTC
TRBV7-2	15	TRBJ2-7	.	TRBD2	CASSLVGGGTYEQYF	TGTGCCAGCAGCTTAGTAGGCGGGGGGACCTACGAGCAGTACTTC
TRBV10-3	14	TRBJ1-1	.	.	CAISSDNRATEAFF	TGTGCCATCAGTTCGGACAACCGGGCAACTGAAGCTTTCTTT
TRBV2	17	TRBJ1-4	.	.	CASSEPYQAPEGEKLFF	TGTGCCAGCAGTGAACCATATCAGGCTCCGGAAGGTGAAAAACTGTTTTTT
TRBV4-2	14	TRBJ1-1	once	TRBD1	CASSQVEGAGEAFF	TGTGCCAGCAGCCAAGTGGAGGGGGCGGGTGAAGCTTTCTTT
TRBV30	11	TRBJ2-1	.	.	CAWSGGVEQFF	TGTGCCTGGAGCGGTGGGGTTGAGCAGTTCTTC
TRBV9	19	TRBJ2-1	few	TRBD2	CASSVDPLGLASSYNEQFF	TGTGCCAGCAGCGTAGACCCCTTGGGACTAGCGAGCTCCTACAATGAGCAGTTCTTC
TRBV7-8	14	TRBJ1-1	.	TRBD1	CASSQRTGADEAFF	TGTGCCAGCAGCCAGCGGACAGGGGCCGATGAAGCTTTCTTT
TRBV7-3	14	TRBJ1-1	.	TRBD1	CASSLWDRVPEAFF	TGTGCCAGCAGCTTATGGGACAGGGTTCCTGAAGCTTTCTTT
TRBV6-5	14	TRBJ2-1	.	TRBD1	CASSTGGIYNEQFF	TGTGCCAGCAGCACAGGGGGCATTTACAATGAGCAGTTCTTC
TRBV7-9	14	TRBJ2-5	.	.	CASSLAARQETQYF	TGTGCCAGCAGCTTAGCGGCCAGACAAGAGACCCAGTACTTC
TRBV7-2	15	TRBJ1-5	.	TRBD1	CASRPGQGIYQPQHF	TGTGCCAGCAGACCAGGACAGGGGATATATCAGCCCCAGCATTTT
TRBV27	16	TRBJ1-2	.	.	CASSLAGGAYSYGYTF	TGTGCCAGCAGTTTAGCGGGTGGGGCTTATAGCTATGGCTACACCTTC
TRBV4-3	13	TRBJ2-2	.	.	CASSQDYTGELFF	TGCGCCAGCAGCCAAGACTACACCGGGGAGCTGTTTTTT
TRBV7-6	15	TRBJ1-1	.	TRBD1	CASSLGGGAGTEAFF	TGTGCCAGCAGCTTAGGAGGGGGCGCGGGCACTGAAGCTTTCTTT
TRBV27	13	TRBJ1-1	.	TRBD1	CASSPQGEAEAFF	TGTGCCAGCAGTCCCCAGGGGGAGGCTGAAGCTTTCTTT
TRBV7-9	10	TRBJ2-6	.	.	CASSLNVLTF	TGTGCCAGCAGCTTAAACGTCCTGACTTTC